One T cell receptor (beta chain) is described in this entry. The data stem from a study of blood T cell repertoires in COVID-19. Study-level background: Samples representing acute and convalescent COVID-19 were sourced from the United States, Italy and Spain.

Produced via immunoSEQ multiplex PCR; TCRdb's table is partial and in-frame only. The table has more than 75,000 clones, more than 75% seen once; the top ten hold 13% to 15%. The TCR comes from a woman in her seventies with acute or convalescent COVID-19. Material for sequencing was peripheral blood.

The CDR3 is CASSEYSGTGEGRGYTF. In DNA, the CDR3 is TGTGCCAGCAGTGAATACTCCGGGACAGGGGAGGGGAGAGGCTACACCTTC. The chain is built from TRBV6-1 and TRBJ1-2; 10 bases map to TRBD1. V lost 2 bases, J lost 8 bases, and 14 bases stayed unmatched. CDR1 MNHNS and CDR2 SASEGT come from the germline V gene. The CDR3 extends over 17 amino acids.